The clone carrying this TCR beta chain was observed many times. The antigen remains undetermined. This entry belongs to a study of T cells in Graves' hyperthyroidism and ophthalmopathy. Participants, patients aged 18 to 65, had newly diagnosed hyperthyroidism with a duration under 2 months. Exclusion followed for patients with uncontrolled infection, other autoimmune disease, pregnancy or lactation. Each diagnosis was grounded in clinical symptoms, serum thyroxine and TRAb, thyroid ultrasound, and orbital computed tomography. This CDR3 is 15 amino acids long. In germline, CDR1 is SNHLY, CDR2 FYNNEI. V gave up 6 bases and J gave up 8 bases; unmatched junction bases: 4. Study observations and caveats: Blood held most thyroid clonotypes expanded above 0.001 frequency.

Regions amplified from RNA transcripts were the TCR beta CDR3 regions. RT-PCR in the first round (using the HTBI primer set) targeted the TCR CDR3. Via MiXCR, TCRdb re-called the multiplex PCR reads, giving one row per CDR3 protein. This table has a few hundred thousand distinct CDR3 sequences, around 14% appearing once. The sequencing input was blood. The source of this sequence is a woman aged 18-29 years with Graves' hyperthyroidism. This chain joins TRBV2 and TRBJ2-1; TRBD2 agrees at 16 bases. In DNA form, the CDR3 reads TGTGCCAGCAGAGGGACTAGCGGGAGGGCCTATGAGCAGTTCTTC. This translates into CASRGTSGRAYEQFF.